Below, one TCR beta chain is given with its context. No cognate antigen has been identified for it. The input lacks base qualities; no much larger clone sits a single base away. Collaborating institutions collected whole blood in K2EDTA tubes following their own protocols. For TCRbeta analysis, collaborators shipped samples in one of three forms: frozen whole blood, isolated PBMCs, or DNA extracted from either of those sample types. The data originate from a study of blood T cell repertoires in COVID-19 (dated by TCRdb to about 2020). Background for the entire study: Collaborator samples came from the United States, Italy and Spain and covered acute and convalescent phases of COVID-19. The prospective study material was composed of cDNA or gDNA derived from T cells, B-cell-depleted T cells, or PBMCs. Subjects who had been exposed to COVID-19, were actively infected with it, or had recovered from it provided the deeply sampled blood TCRbeta repertoires that made up the dataset. The repertoires were released in a freely available public database intended as a resource for research on the immune response to SARS-CoV-2. Samples came from the ongoing ImmuneRACE study (first 160 participants) plus 1,254 subjects from 6 global collaborators. A de-identified subject ID, COVID-19 status, age in years and sex were almost always included in the sample metadata. Where HLA class I and class II types were available, the types were taken from metadata supplied by the sample provider, not from assay-based typing.

The immunoSEQ Assay, a bias-controlled multiplex PCR, was used to amplify TCRbeta CDR3 regions from genomic DNA. Under the source paper's analysis protocol: Nucleated cell counts per sample were estimated from amplification of reference gene primers within the assay. Sequence reads were collapsed and filtered to measure the absolute abundance of every unique TCRbeta CDR3 rearrangement. For each sample, productive Simpson clonality was calculated by taking the square root of Simpson's diversity index across productive rearrangements. Sourced from immuneACCESS, this table was stored by TCRdb with only in-frame sequences that have V and J called. A share of the clones is absent; for the studies checked, an unresolved V gene accounts for under half, and the remainder has no known explanation. V and J calls and clone size are copied from that table; D and trimming were computed from the DNA. In this sample the table shows 150,000 to 180,000 clones, approximately 82% of which occur a single time. Just over 9.5% of the sample lies in the top ten.

CDR1 and CDR2 (LGHNA, YSLEER) derive from the germline V gene. V is trimmed back by 0 bases and J by 10 bases, and the junction contains 2 bases that no gene match accounts for. Inclusive of the bounding cysteine and phenylalanine, the CDR3 is 12 residues long. The kept DNA is CDR3 alone, 36 bases in frame from the first base. The paper as a whole reports these results and caveats: The amount of clinical and demographic metadata varied by source and participant and was provided uncurated.

Sequenced sample: peripheral blood. The sequence is built from TRBV4-3 and TRBJ1-1, with 7 central nucleotides matching TRBD1. The TCR was taken from a woman between 50 and 59 years old with acute or convalescent COVID-19. The sequenced DNA: TGCGCCAGCAGCCAAGAAGACAGGGCAGCTTTCTTT. It codes for CASSQEDRAAFF.